Sequencing of this T cell receptor (beta chain) was carried out in a study of blood T cell repertoires in COVID-19 (dated by TCRdb to between 2020 and 2021). Looking at the study overall: Collaborator samples came from the United States, Italy and Spain and covered acute and convalescent phases of COVID-19. The material from the prospective study consisted of cDNA or gDNA derived from T cells, B-cell-depleted T cells, or PBMCs. Subjects who had been exposed to COVID-19, were actively infected with it, or had recovered from it provided the deeply sampled blood TCRbeta repertoires that made up the dataset. The repertoires were released in a freely available public database intended as a resource for research on the immune response to SARS-CoV-2. The samples were drawn from two sources: the first 160 participants of the ongoing ImmuneRACE study, and 1,000 to 1,500 subjects contributed by 6 global collaborators. Sample metadata almost always included a de-identified subject ID, COVID-19 status, age in years and sex. HLA class I and class II types, where available, came from metadata supplied by the sample provider rather than from assay-based typing.

To note about this clone: The antigen this receptor binds is unknown. Base qualities are missing; no much larger clone stands one base away.

The trim is 3 bases for V and 1 base for J, with a gap of 9 bases between the germline ends. Sequences MDHEN (CDR1) and SYDVKM (CDR2) are obtained from the germline V gene. Inclusive of the bounding cysteine and phenylalanine, the CDR3 is 14 residues long. Here the CDR3 DNA is all that survives: 42 bases in frame from base 1. In Seattle, one collaborating source enrolled patients while the infection was active and tracked those patients longitudinally over the course of disease. Each collaborating institution followed its own protocols to collect whole blood in K2EDTA tubes. For TCRbeta analysis, collaborator samples were shipped as frozen whole blood, as isolated PBMCs, or as DNA extracted from either sample type. Overall study results and their limits: Clinical and demographic metadata were provided uncurated, with the amount varying by source and participant.

The immunoSEQ Assay, a bias-controlled multiplex PCR, was used to amplify TCRbeta CDR3 regions from genomic DNA. Turning to the authors' computational methods: The number of nucleated cells in each sample was estimated by amplification of reference gene primers within the assay. To quantify the absolute abundance of each unique TCRbeta CDR3 rearrangement, sequence reads were collapsed and filtered. For each sample, productive Simpson clonality was calculated as the square root of Simpson's diversity index over productive rearrangements. TCRdb carries this immuneACCESS record with in-frame sequences only. Its versions omit some clonotypes, under half of them owing to an unresolved V gene in the studies checked, with the rest unexplained. Clonal size and the V and J genes are those of that table, whereas D and trimming came from the DNA. This sample holds under 350,000 clones; 75% to 95% were observed only once. The ten largest account for roughly 7% of the sample.

The source material was peripheral blood. The clonotype was recovered from a woman aged 30 to 39 with COVID-19, enrolled during active disease. This chain is built from TRBV28 and TRBJ1-1; the best D guess is TRBD1, with 5 bases matching. The nucleotide sequence is given as TGTGCCAGCAGTTTCTCCGACAGGAACACTGAAGCTTTCTTT. It translates as CASSFSDRNTEAFF.